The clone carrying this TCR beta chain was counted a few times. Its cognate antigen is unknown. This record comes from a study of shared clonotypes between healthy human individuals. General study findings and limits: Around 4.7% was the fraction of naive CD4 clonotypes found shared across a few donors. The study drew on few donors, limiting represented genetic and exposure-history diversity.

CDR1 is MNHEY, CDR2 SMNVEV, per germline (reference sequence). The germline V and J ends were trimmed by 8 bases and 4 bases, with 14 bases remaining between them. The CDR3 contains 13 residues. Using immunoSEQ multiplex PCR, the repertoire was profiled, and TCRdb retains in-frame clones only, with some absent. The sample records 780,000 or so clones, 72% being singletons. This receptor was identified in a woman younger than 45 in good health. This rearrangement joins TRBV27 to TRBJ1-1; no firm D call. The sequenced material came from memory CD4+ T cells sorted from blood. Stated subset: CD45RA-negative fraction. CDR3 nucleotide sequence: TGTGCCAGCTCGAACGGGGTGAGCACTGAAGCTTTCTTT. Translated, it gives CASSNGVSTEAFF.